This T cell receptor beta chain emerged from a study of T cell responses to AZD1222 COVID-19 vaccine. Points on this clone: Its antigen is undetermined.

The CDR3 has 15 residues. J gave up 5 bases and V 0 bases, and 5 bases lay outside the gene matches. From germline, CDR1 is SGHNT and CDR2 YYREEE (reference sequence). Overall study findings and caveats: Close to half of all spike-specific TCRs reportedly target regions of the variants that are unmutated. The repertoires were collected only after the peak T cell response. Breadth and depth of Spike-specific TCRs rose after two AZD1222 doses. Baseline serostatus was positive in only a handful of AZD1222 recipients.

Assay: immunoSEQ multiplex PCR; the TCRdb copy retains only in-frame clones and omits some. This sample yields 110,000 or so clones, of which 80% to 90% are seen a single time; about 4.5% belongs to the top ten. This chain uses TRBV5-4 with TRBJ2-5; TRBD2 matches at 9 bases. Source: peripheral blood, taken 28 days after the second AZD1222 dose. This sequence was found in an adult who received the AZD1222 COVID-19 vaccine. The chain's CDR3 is CASSLVSGGGETQYF. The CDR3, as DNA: TGTGCCAGCAGCTTGGTTAGCGGGGGAGGGGAGACCCAGTACTTC.